This entry features one TCR beta chain sequence. Its target is not known. This specimen comes from a study of T cell repertoires in cytomegalovirus infection. Broader study findings: The cumulative frequency of public TCR beta families distinguished individuals who carried CMV together with the relevant HLA.

Using its own MiXCR run on the reads, TCRdb lists one record per CDR3 protein. The sample has around 500,000 distinct CDR3 sequences, under 55% seen once. CDR3 length: 15 residues. The trim removed 4 bases at V and 4 bases at J, leaving 4 bases unmatched. Per the germline V gene, CDR1 is SGHVS and CDR2 is FQNEAQ. Sequenced here: cultured PBMCs, sampled from culture after CMV antigen stimulation. This chain uses TRBV7-8 with TRBJ2-2; 9 bases match TRBD1. The sequence derives from a human donor in good health (CMV status not recorded). Some clones in this sample may be carry-over from other donors' samples. This CDR3 is CASSSRTGVTGELFF. CDR3 nucleotides: TGTGCCAGCAGCTCCCGGACAGGGGTCACCGGGGAGCTGTTTTTT.